The rows below give T cell receptor beta chains drawn from one sample of a study of OX40 agonist ivuxolimab in advanced cancers. Data came from immunoSEQ multiplex PCR; TCRdb stores just in-frame clones and leaves some out. The table lists tens of thousands of clones, about 88% of them singletons. The sample consisted of CD4+ or CD8+ T cells sorted from blood, taken in a trial of the OX40 agonist ivuxolimab. The receptors were gathered from an adult with an advanced solid tumor such as melanoma, head and neck, liver or kidney cancer. The CDR3 runs from the conserved cysteine through the conserved F or W. Each record gives: J gene, clone size, D gene, V gene, CDR3 protein, CDR3 DNA. A D gene is named only where the DNA matches it firmly. Clone size is stated in some rows and not others, as once, few, many or a class when expanded.

>TRBJ2-2|-|TRBD2|TRBV9
CASSAQSSGSTGELFF
TGTGCCAGCAGCGCCCAATCTAGCGGGAGCACCGGGGAGCTGTTTTTT
>TRBJ2-7|few|-|TRBV4-2
CASSQGEEGSYEQYF
TGTGCCAGCAGCCAAGGGGAGGAGGGCTCCTACGAGCAGTACTTC
>TRBJ1-3|-|-|TRBV2
CASMEGEGISGNTIYF
TGTGCCAGCATGGAGGGAGAGGGGATATCTGGAAACACCATATATTTT
>TRBJ2-7|-|-|TRBV14
CASSQHQGFSYEQYF
TGTGCCAGCAGCCAGCATCAGGGATTCTCCTACGAGCAGTACTTC
>TRBJ1-6|-|-|TRBV23-1
CASTVRDPDPSYNSPLHF
TGCGCCAGCACCGTCCGGGACCCTGATCCCTCCTATAATTCACCCCTCCACTTT
>TRBJ2-1|-|TRBD2|TRBV11-2
CASSPRTSGSNEQFF
TGTGCCAGCAGCCCTCGGACTAGCGGGAGCAATGAGCAGTTCTTC
>TRBJ2-1|-|-|TRBV27
CASSSGLGPNEQFF
TGTGCCAGCAGCTCGGGACTTGGCCCCAATGAGCAGTTCTTC
>TRBJ2-2|-|-|TRBV4-3
CASSHGATSHTGELFF
TGCGCCAGCAGCCACGGGGCGACCTCCCACACCGGGGAGCTGTTTTTT
>TRBJ2-5|-|TRBD2|TRBV4-1
CASSQVVAGGQETQYF
TGCGCCAGCAGCCAAGTCGTAGCGGGAGGACAAGAGACCCAGTACTTC
>TRBJ2-1|-|-|TRBV9
CASSVAVGTGEQFF
TGTGCCAGCAGCGTAGCGGTGGGAACCGGTGAGCAGTTCTTC
>TRBJ1-1|few|-|TRBV7-9
CASSLGGGTPAAFF
TGTGCCAGCAGCTTAGGCGGGGGGACTCCGGCAGCTTTCTTT
>TRBJ2-3|-|-|TRBV6-5
CASSALRGTDTQYF
TGTGCCAGCAGTGCCCTCCGCGGGACAGATACGCAGTATTTT
>TRBJ1-4|once|-|TRBV4-3
CASSHGVPINEKLFF
TGCGCCAGCAGCCACGGGGTACCGATAAATGAAAAACTGTTTTTT
>TRBJ1-2|-|TRBD1|TRBV29-1
CSVGRGRGREGYTF
TGCAGCGTTGGGAGAGGCAGGGGGAGAGAAGGCTACACCTTC
>TRBJ1-5|many|TRBD1|TRBV6-1
CASSEATTGGLVSQPQHF
TGTGCCAGCAGTGAAGCAACGACAGGGGGCTTAGTAAGTCAGCCCCAGCATTTT
>TRBJ1-2|-|-|TRBV2
CASSERGGSLYGYTF
TGTGCCAGCAGTGAAAGGGGGGGCTCCCTCTATGGCTACACCTTC
>TRBJ1-2|few|-|TRBV19
CASSIIMGTNYGYTF
TGTGCCAGTAGTATAATCATGGGGACTAACTATGGCTACACCTTC
>TRBJ1-1|-|TRBD1|TRBV28
CASSSTGLGAFF
TGTGCCAGCAGTTCGACAGGGTTAGGAGCTTTCTTT
>TRBJ1-5|-|-|TRBV6-1
CASSEARPPAGSNQPQHF
TGTGCCAGCAGTGAAGCGCGGCCACCGGCAGGGAGCAATCAGCCCCAGCATTTT
>TRBJ2-1|-|TRBD2|TRBV11-2
CASRERGRDEQFF
TGTGCCAGCCGCGAGCGGGGGCGGGATGAGCAGTTCTTC
>TRBJ1-6|-|-|TRBV10-3
CAISAGLLDGTPLHF
TGTGCCATCAGCGCGGGACTCCTCGACGGCACACCCCTCCACTTT
>TRBJ2-1|-|TRBD2|TRBV10-3
CATGTSGRWSSYNEQFF
TGTGCCACCGGGACTAGCGGGAGGTGGAGCTCCTACAATGAGCAGTTCTTC
>TRBJ2-2|-|-|TRBV7-6
CASSLALSTGHTGELFF
TGTGCCAGCAGCTTAGCGTTATCGACAGGTCACACCGGGGAGCTGTTTTTT
>TRBJ2-3|-|TRBD2|TRBV27
CASSGASGNRYF
TGTGCCAGTAGTGGGGCTAGCGGGAATCGGTATTTT
>TRBJ2-1|-|-|TRBV19
CASKSTFHNEQFF
TGTGCCAGTAAAAGCACCTTCCACAATGAGCAGTTCTTC
>TRBJ1-2|-|TRBD1|TRBV13
CASSLLGTGYYGYTF
TGTGCCAGCAGCCTTCTCGGGACAGGATACTATGGCTACACCTTC
>TRBJ1-2|-|-|TRBV11-1
CASGSNGYTF
TGTGCCAGCGGTTCTAATGGCTACACCTTC
>TRBJ2-3|-|-|TRBV11-2
CASSLLTDTYGADTQYF
TGTGCCAGCAGCTTACTCACTGACACTTATGGCGCAGATACGCAGTATTTT
>TRBJ2-6|-|-|TRBV28
CASSPEGQFGANVLTF
TGTGCCAGCAGTCCCGAAGGACAGTTTGGGGCCAACGTCCTGACTTTC
>TRBJ2-1|-|-|TRBV23-1
CASSQRASMTIF
TGCGCCAGCAGTCAAAGGGCTAGTATGACGATCTTC
>TRBJ2-1|-|TRBD2|TRBV4-3
CASSQGAGAYNEQFF
TGCGCCAGCAGCCAAGGGGCGGGAGCCTACAATGAGCAGTTCTTC
>TRBJ2-5|-|-|TRBV5-8
CASSQDSRDLRGETQYF
TGCGCCAGCAGCCAAGATTCTCGGGACCTCCGGGGAGAGACCCAGTACTTC
>TRBJ2-1|-|-|TRBV27
CASSSSGLPYNEQFF
-
>TRBJ1-6|-|-|TRBV4-1
CASSQVEGQNSPLHF
TGCGCCAGCAGCCAAGTCGAAGGACAGAATTCACCCCTCCACTTT
>TRBJ2-1|-|TRBD1|TRBV13
CASSLWTGGEQFF
TGTGCCAGCAGCTTGTGGACAGGGGGCGAGCAGTTCTTC
>TRBJ2-7|-|TRBD2|TRBV28
CASSSPWIAGIYEQYF
TGTGCCAGCAGTTCCCCCTGGATAGCGGGAATCTACGAGCAGTACTTC